These 26 T cell receptor beta chains originate from one sample sequenced in a study of T cell clones after liver transplantation. Sequencing used immunoSEQ multiplex PCR; TCRdb keeps in-frame clones, though not all of them. The sample consists of roughly 74,000 clones, 80% of them appearing once. The sample here was CD4+ T cells from blood, taken before liver transplant. Receptors were obtained from a human donor who received a liver transplant.

The CDR3 sequence is CASSFRGRSYEQYF. The CDR3 DNA reads as TGTGCCAGCAGCTTCAGGGGGCGAAGTTACGAGCAGTACTTC. V gene TRBV7-2 combines with J gene TRBJ2-7; 8 bases align to TRBD1. The germline V gene encodes CDR1 SGHTA and CDR2 FQGNSA. With V trimmed by 3 bases and J by 4 bases, 5 bases remained unmatched. The CDR3 length is 14 residues.

The table lists this clone with a count of one. V is TRBV5-1 and J is TRBJ2-5; no reliable D call. The V gene lost 4 bases and the J gene lost 9 bases, with 16 bases spanning the gap. Per germline, CDR1 SGHRS and CDR2 YFSETQ. The CDR3 is 13 residues long. The CDR3 sequence: CASSPDPPGPQYF. CDR3 sequence (DNA): TGCGCCAGCAGCCCGGACCCTCCGGGTCCCCAGTACTTC.

The rearrangement links TRBV6-6 to TRBJ2-5, with D perhaps TRBD2 (5 bases). There are 13 residues in the CDR3. Per germline, CDR1 MNHNY and CDR2 SVGAGI (reference sequence). V lost 6 bases to trimming and J lost 3 bases, with 11 bases between them. CDR3 protein: CASSFLAEETQYF. As DNA, the CDR3 is TGTGCCAGCAGCTTCCTAGCAGAAGAGACCCAGTACTTC.

The chain carries TRBV6-5 and TRBJ2-2; D gene ambiguous. CDR1 is MNHEY, CDR2 SVGAGI, per germline. The CDR3 is made up of 14 amino acids. V was trimmed by 2 bases and J by 3 bases, leaving 7 bases between them. CDR3 residues: CASSYRVDTGELFF. The CDR3 DNA reads TGTGCCAGCAGTTACAGGGTAGACACCGGGGAGCTGTTTTTT.

The chain recombines TRBV7-9 with TRBJ1-1, with D unresolved. V lost 4 bases and J 6 bases, leaving 9 bases between the germline ends. The CDR3 has 12 amino acids. Germline assignment: CDR1 SEHNR and CDR2 FQNEAQ (reference sequence). The CDR3 reads CASSSDSPEAFF. The CDR3 coding sequence is TGTGCCAGCAGCTCTGATTCCCCTGAAGCTTTCTTT. The full variable domain, rest sourced from reference TRBV7-9 and TRBJ1-1, is DTGVSQNPRHKITKRGQNVTFRCDPISEHNRLYWYRQTLGQGPEFLTYFQNEAQLEKSRLLSDRFSAERPKGSFSTLEIQRTEQGDSAMYLCASSSDSPEAFFGQGTRLTVV.

V usage is TRBV15 and J usage is TRBJ2-7; D perhaps matches TRBD2 (6 bases). CDR3 length equals 16 residues. The ends were cut back, 2 bases at V and 2 bases at J, with 16 bases in the middle. Per the germline V gene, CDR1 is LNHNV and CDR2 is YYDKDF (reference sequence). CDR3 loop: CATSRPLGGRPYEQYF. CDR3 sequence (DNA): TGTGCCACCAGCAGACCCTTGGGGGGACGGCCCTACGAGCAGTACTTC.

CDR3 in DNA: TGTGCCAGCCGCATAAATTATGGCTACACCTTC. Its translation is CASRINYGYTF. The V gene is TRBV28, the J gene TRBJ1-2; D unclear. The germline V gene has CDR1 MDHEN and CDR2 SYDVKM. V gave up 8 bases and J gave up 5 bases, with 9 bases separating them. CDR3 length: 11 amino acids.

The chain joins TRBV28 to TRBJ2-7; 8 positions match TRBD1. CDR3 length equals 15 residues. Per the germline V gene, CDR1 is MDHEN and CDR2 is SYDVKM. Losses at the gene ends were 5 bases for V and 5 bases for J; bases not matched to a gene: 11. The CDR3 loop reads CASSQGGTGPDEQYF. DNA of the CDR3: TGTGCCAGCAGTCAAGGGGGGACAGGTCCCGACGAGCAGTACTTC.

This rearrangement joins TRBV6-5 to TRBJ2-7; perhaps TRBD2 as D (6 bases). Germline values: CDR1 MNHEY, CDR2 SVGAGI. The V and J ends lost 7 bases and 3 bases respectively, with 16 bases between them. The CDR3 has 14 residues. The CDR3 sequence: CASKAGGSDYEQYF. The CDR3 DNA sequence: TGTGCCAGCAAGGCTGGAGGGAGCGACTACGAGCAGTACTTC.

The V call is TRBV27, the J call TRBJ1-5; D unresolved. Germline V CDR1 and CDR2: MNHEY, SMNVEV (reference sequence). This CDR3 has 11 amino acids. V gave up 8 bases and J gave up 3 bases, with 5 bases separating them. This CDR3 reads CASGFNQPQHF. CDR3 nucleotides: TGTGCCAGCGGATTCAATCAGCCCCAGCATTTT.

This sequence joins TRBV2 and TRBJ1-5, with TRBD1 matching 9 bases. In germline, CDR1 is SNHLY, CDR2 FYNNEI. The V segment lost 3 bases and the J segment 6 bases; nucleotides outside the gene matches: 3. CDR3 length: 14 amino acids. DNA of the CDR3: TGTGCCAGCAGTGACCGGACAGGGGCTCAGCCCCAGCATTTT. Encoded protein: CASSDRTGAQPQHF.

The rearrangement links TRBV27 to TRBJ2-1; 9 nucleotides match TRBD2. CDR3 length: 16 residues. J lost 0 bases, V lost 4 bases, and 4 bases had no gene match. Germline CDR1 reads MNHEY; CDR2 reads SMNVEV (reference sequence). In nucleotides, the CDR3 is TGTGCCAGCAGTTCCTATAGCGGGAGCTCCTACAATGAGCAGTTCTTC. Translating it yields CASSSYSGSSYNEQFF.

V gene TRBV6-1 combines with J gene TRBJ1-1, with unresolved D. V was shortened by 0 bases and J by 4 bases, with 9 bases between the two germline ends. CDR3 size: 14 residues. Germline loops: CDR1 MNHNS, CDR2 SASEGT. In DNA, the CDR3 is TGTGCCAGCAGTGAAGCGAGAGGCCGCACTGAAGCTTTCTTT. This encodes CASSEARGRTEAFF.

The sample holds a few counts of this clone. The rearrangement joins TRBV10-3 to TRBJ1-1; 10 nucleotides match TRBD1. Germline-derived CDR1 and CDR2 are ENHRY and SYGVKD. The junction had 5 bases not matched to a gene; V was cut back by 7 bases and J by 0 bases. The CDR3 is 15 amino acids. The CDR3 sequence is CAIKGTGAMNTEAFF. DNA for the CDR3: TGTGCCATCAAGGGGACAGGGGCGATGAACACTGAAGCTTTCTTT.

This rearrangement joins TRBV7-9 to TRBJ2-2; D uncertain. The V end was cut by 5 bases, the J end by 5 bases, with 18 bases between. The CDR3 has 16 residues. The germline V gene has CDR1 SEHNR and CDR2 FQNEAQ (reference sequence). CDR3 amino acids: CASSPSSGQLTGELFF. The CDR3 DNA reads as TGTGCCAGCAGCCCATCATCCGGGCAGCTTACCGGGGAGCTGTTTTTT.

The genes are TRBV6-1 and TRBJ2-1, with 8 bases identical to TRBD1. Germline V gene data show CDR1 as MNHNS and CDR2 as SASEGT. The CDR3 is 14 amino acids. The V segment lost 7 bases and the J segment 7 bases; nucleotides outside the gene matches: 9. CDR3 protein: CASIRGTGGNEQFF. DNA for the CDR3: TGTGCCAGCATAAGGGGCACAGGGGGGAATGAGCAGTTCTTC.

This clone came up a few times. The chain links TRBV5-5 to TRBJ1-5; D ambiguous. Looked up from germline, CDR1 is SGHKS and CDR2 is YYEKEE (reference sequence). V lost 0 bases and J 11 bases, leaving 12 bases between the germline ends. This CDR3 has 13 residues. CDR3 in amino acids: CASSLDSPSAQHF. In DNA form, the CDR3 reads TGTGCCAGCAGCTTGGATAGTCCGTCAGCCCAGCATTTT.

This rearrangement joins TRBV28 to TRBJ1-2, with a tentative D call TRBD1 (5 bases). Germline V lookup: CDR1 MDHEN, CDR2 SYDVKM. Trimming removed 7 bases at V and 3 bases at J, with 15 bases between. The CDR3 spans 14 residues. The DNA for the CDR3 is TGTGCCAGCACCCCGGGCGGGGGGTACTATGGCTACACCTTC. Protein product: CASTPGGGYYGYTF.

The rearrangement joins TRBV11-1 to TRBJ1-1; D is unresolved. Trimming shortened V by 5 bases and J by 4 bases, and 8 bases separated the two germline ends. Germline V lookup: CDR1 SGHAT, CDR2 FQDESV (reference sequence). CDR3 length: 12 residues. The CDR3 protein is CASSLWATEAFF. DNA for the CDR3: TGTGCCAGCAGCCTATGGGCCACTGAAGCTTTCTTT.

V gene TRBV6-5 combines with J gene TRBJ1-3; no firm D call. This CDR3 has 13 residues. CDR1 is MNHEY, CDR2 SVGAGI, per germline. V gave up 2 bases and J gave up 4 bases, with 6 bases separating them. This chain's CDR3 is CASSYGVGNTIYF. CDR3 in DNA: TGTGCCAGCAGTTACGGCGTGGGAAACACCATATATTTT.

This chain uses TRBV6-1 with TRBJ2-7, with D tentatively TRBD1 or TRBD2 (6 bases each). The CDR3 runs to 14 residues. Germline lookup yields CDR1 MNHNS and CDR2 SASEGT. The V gene lost 10 bases and the J gene lost 1 base, with 17 bases spanning the gap. The CDR3 DNA reads TGTGCCATCAACCACGGGGGCAGGTCCTACGAGCAGTACTTC. Translation gives CAINHGGRSYEQYF.

This clone was detected once. This rearrangement joins TRBV28 to TRBJ1-1; unclear D gene. Germline V gene lookup returns CDR1 MDHEN and CDR2 SYDVKM. This CDR3 is 13 amino acids long. Trimming pared 6 bases from V and 2 bases from J, leaving 10 bases between. The CDR3 DNA reads as TGTGCCAGCAGAGTGAATCGAAACACTGAAGCTTTCTTT. Protein product: CASRVNRNTEAFF.

This clone was detected only a few times. V is TRBV10-2 and J is TRBJ1-5; D is ambiguous. Germline values: CDR1 WSHSY, CDR2 SAAADI. CDR3 size: 12 residues. Trimming took off 2 bases at V and 5 bases at J, with 4 bases between the two ends. In DNA, the CDR3 is TGCGCCAGCAGTGAGATAGATCAGCCCCAGCATTTT. Translating it yields CASSEIDQPQHF.

DNA of the CDR3: TGTGCCAGCAGCGCGGGGACAGCCTGGGGTCTCGAGCAGTACTTC. Its protein product is CASSAGTAWGLEQYF. V gene TRBV5-6 combines with J gene TRBJ2-7, with D perhaps matching TRBD1 (7 bases). V shed 4 bases and J shed 6 bases, with 20 bases lying between them. Germline-derived CDR1 and CDR2 are SGHDT and YYEEEE. The CDR3 length is 15 residues.

A note on this clone: Other DNA sequences of this sample code for an identical CDR3. The V call is TRBV6-5, the J call TRBJ1-4; TRBD1 might be the D (5 bases). The CDR3 is 13 residues long. Trimming removed 2 bases at V and 4 bases at J, with 5 bases between. Germline CDR1 is MNHEY and CDR2 is SVGAGI. CDR3 nucleotide sequence: TGTGCCAGCAGTTACAGGGGTAATGAAAAACTGTTTTTT. Protein product: CASSYRGNEKLFF.

This rearrangement joins TRBV2 to TRBJ2-3; 9 nucleotides line up with TRBD2. The junction had 15 bases not matched to a gene; V was cut back by 7 bases and J by 4 bases. Looked up from germline, CDR1 is SNHLY and CDR2 is FYNNEI. This CDR3 has 17 residues. DNA of the CDR3: TGTGCCAGCACCCATGGGCTTAGCGGGAGCGCCCCAGATACGCAGTATTTT. This translates into CASTHGLSGSAPDTQYF. The full variable domain, its missing parts supplied by reference TRBV2 and TRBJ2-3, is EPEVTQTPSHQVTQMGQEVILRCVPISNHLYFYWYRQILGQKVEFLVSFYNNEISEKSEIFDDQFSVERPDGSNFTLKIRSTKLEDSAMYFCASTHGLSGSAPDTQYFGPGTRLTVL.